These 4 T cell receptor beta chains share one sample of origin, sequenced in a study of shared clonotypes between healthy human individuals (dated by TCRdb to about 2020). Library construction relied on the immunoSEQ multiplex PCR assay. The table was pulled from immuneACCESS by TCRdb, which kept in-frame rearrangements only. Such tables lose some clones; where checked, under half of the loss comes from unresolved V genes, and the rest has no known cause. This sample gives hundreds of thousands of clones in total; 60% to 75% of them show up just once. Around 2% of the sample is taken by the ten largest. The sequenced sample was memory CD4+ T cells sorted from blood. The cell subset or site label here, explained by the study, means: CD45RA-negative fraction. The source of these receptors is a woman between 25 and 40 years old in good health.

There are many counts of this clone. The chain couples TRBV4-1 to TRBJ2-2; D is unclear. The CDR3 is 14 residues long. From germline, CDR1 is MGHRA and CDR2 YSYEKL. Trimming cost V 0 bases and J 1 base, with 3 bases left between them. This CDR3 is CASSQEWNTGELFF. CDR3 DNA: TGCGCCAGCAGCCAAGAATGGAACACCGGGGAGCTGTTTTTT.

The gene calls are TRBV14 and TRBJ2-7; a weak D match, TRBD2 (6 bases). This CDR3 contains 13 residues. Trimming removed 5 bases at V and 6 bases at J, with 14 bases between. The germline CDR1 and CDR2 sequences are SGHDN and FVKESK. In nucleotides, the CDR3 is TGTGCCAGCAGCTTGGGACTTGATGGCGAGCAGTACTTC. Its protein is CASSLGLDGEQYF. The complete variable domain, with remaining parts taken from reference TRBV14 and TRBJ2-7, reads EAGVTQFPSHSVIEKGQTVTLRCDPISGHDNLYWYRRVMGKEIKFLLHFVKESKQDESGMPNNRFLAERTGGTYSTLKVQPAELEDSGVYFCASSLGLDGEQYFGPGTRLTVT.

J is TRBJ2-7 and V is TRBV5-1, with D uncertain. Trimming removed 2 bases at V and 5 bases at J, with 17 bases between. The germline gives CDR1 SGHRS, CDR2 YFSETQ. This CDR3 spans 15 amino acids. The CDR3 region is CASSFDTTRAHEQYF. Here the CDR3 DNA reads TGCGCCAGCAGCTTTGACACGACTCGAGCCCACGAGCAGTACTTC.

The rearrangement uses TRBV11-2 and TRBJ2-2; D call uncertain. V dropped 3 bases and J dropped 6 bases, with 8 bases sitting between them. CDR3 size: 13 residues. Looked up from germline, CDR1 is SGHAT and CDR2 is FQNNGV. CDR3 region: CASSFVHPGELFF. As DNA, the CDR3 is TGTGCCAGCAGCTTTGTTCATCCCGGGGAGCTGTTTTTT.